The sequence of this TCR beta chain was determined in a study of spatial heterogeneity in lung cancer. Background on the study: Alpha-chain sequences were consistently detected in smaller numbers than beta-chain sequences. Averaged across combinations, each unique TCR and UMI pairing appeared more than ten times in raw reads, which were uncorrected.

The sample's time point: sample taken at primary tumor resection. The sequenced material consisted of unsorted whole RNA from tumor, nontumor lung or frozen PBMC. Untreated early-stage non-small cell lung cancer patients, fewer than 85 in total, were the donors. Single TCR cDNA molecules each had their own unique molecular identifier. A single record per CDR3 protein comes from TCRdb applying MiXCR to the 5' RACE reads. The sample shows more than 5,500 distinct CDR3 sequences, about 5.4% of them seen only once. This clonotype counts as medium-sized (0.01 to 0.1%). Trimming removed 0 bases from V and 0 bases from J, with 8 bases in between. Germline CDR1 is SGHDN and CDR2 is FVKESK. The CDR3 spans 15 residues.

The sequences come from normal lung tissue next to the tumor, collected at surgery. This chain links TRBV14 with TRBJ1-1, with D possibly being TRBD1 (5 bases). This TCR came from a female donor with early-stage non-small cell lung cancer. CDR3: CASSQEGALNTEAFF. CDR3 DNA sequence: TGTGCCAGCAGCCAAGAAGGGGCCCTGAACACTGAAGCTTTCTTT.